The 9 T cell receptor beta chains below all came from one sample that was sequenced in a study of beta chain features in type 1 diabetes. Findings of the study overall: Moderately but significantly shorter TCRB CDR3s were found in Type 1 diabetes patients in all four CD4+ subsets.

These receptors lack a known antigen. Expressed TCRB transcripts were sequenced because the isolated RNA had all been reverse transcribed beforehand. Profiling relied on immunoSEQ multiplex PCR, and the TCRdb table lists in-frame clones only, not all of them. The data hold some 240,000 clones, with approximately 16% observed a single time. The sequencing sample was made of naive CD4+ T cells from blood. These receptors were collected from a man aged 30-40 years with type 1 diabetes.

This clone showed up just a few times. The chain combines TRBV19 with TRBJ2-7; weak D call: TRBD2 (5 bases). Germline assignment: CDR1 LNHDA and CDR2 SQIVND (reference sequence). Between the trimmed V and J ends, which lost 6 bases and 5 bases, there was a span of 17 bases. The CDR3 consists of 14 residues. CDR3 protein: CASRRAQTKDEQYF. The CDR3 nucleotides read TGTGCCAGTAGACGGGCCCAGACTAAAGACGAGCAGTACTTC.

This clone was detected only a few times. The J gene is TRBJ2-7, the V gene TRBV18, with TRBD1 matching over 7 bases. V dropped 0 bases and J dropped 5; count of bases not matched to a gene: 4. This CDR3 is 14 amino acids long. From germline, CDR1 is KGHSH and CDR2 LQKENI. CDR3 DNA: TGTGCCAGCTCACCACCCGACAGGGTCAACGAGCAGTACTTC. Protein: CASSPPDRVNEQYF.

About this clone itself: One end of the junction fails to match germline, which may point to a read error. This sequence joins TRBV28 and TRBJ2-1; D is undetermined. This CDR3 comprises 15 residues. Germline lookup yields CDR1 MDHEN and CDR2 SYDVKM. The chain's CDR3 is CACSVIAASSNEQFF. In DNA, the CDR3 is TGTGCCTGCAGCGTTATAGCTGCTTCCTCAAATGAGCAGTTCTTC.

The sample holds a few counts of this clone. This sequence joins TRBV29-1 and TRBJ2-7, with unresolved D. This CDR3 comprises 13 residues. V was clipped by 4 bases and J by 0 bases, with 10 bases between them. Looked up from germline, CDR1 is SQVTM and CDR2 is ANQGSEA. CDR3 loop: CSVATLLSYEQYF. CDR3 nucleotide sequence: TGCAGCGTTGCTACACTACTCTCCTACGAGCAGTACTTC.

The sample holds a few counts of this clone. V usage is TRBV18 and J usage is TRBJ1-1; D gene unclear. Per the germline V gene, CDR1 is KGHSH and CDR2 is LQKENI. Trimming shortened V by 2 bases and J by 5 bases, and 9 bases separated the two germline ends. CDR3 length: 13 residues. The CDR3 region has the DNA TGTGCCAGCTCACCAGAGAAGGGTACTGAAGCTTTCTTT. Residues: CASSPEKGTEAFF.

The chain employs TRBV7-9 and TRBJ2-7, with unresolved D. V lost 5 bases and J 7 bases, leaving 12 bases between the germline ends. Germline loops: CDR1 SEHNR, CDR2 FQNEAQ (reference sequence). The CDR3 spans 12 residues. The CDR3 sequence is CASSPEAAEQYF. Written as DNA, the CDR3 is TGTGCCAGCAGCCCAGAGGCAGCTGAGCAGTACTTC.

The chain couples TRBV29-1 to TRBJ1-1, with D unclear. The CDR3 is made up of 14 amino acids. The V end was cut by 7 bases, the J end by 1 base, with 16 bases between. Germline lookup yields CDR1 SQVTM and CDR2 ANQGSEA. The CDR3 sequence is CSGGSTNRNTEAFF. Written as DNA, the CDR3 is TGCAGCGGGGGATCCACTAACCGGAACACTGAAGCTTTCTTT.

This clone was counted a few times. The V gene is TRBV29-1, the J gene TRBJ2-7; D is tentatively TRBD1 or TRBD2 (6 bases each). CDR3 size: 14 residues. Germline V gives CDR1 SQVTM, CDR2 ANQGSEA. V was clipped by 3 bases and J by 6 bases, with 18 bases between them. CDR3 residues: CSVEGGTPGSEQYF. The CDR3 region has the DNA TGCAGCGTTGAGGGGGGCACCCCGGGGAGCGAGCAGTACTTC.

The chain couples TRBV2 to TRBJ2-3; weak D call: TRBD2 (6 bases). V was pared by 5 bases and J by 2 bases, with 11 bases between. Germline V gene sequence: CDR1 SNHLY, CDR2 FYNNEI. This CDR3 has 14 residues. The CDR3 sequence: CASSLADTTDTQYF. In nucleotides, the CDR3 is TGTGCCAGCAGTTTAGCGGATACCACAGATACGCAGTATTTT.